This T cell receptor (beta chain) was profiled in a study of radiotherapy plus CTLA-4 blockade in lung cancer. Study-level points and caveats: TCR clones from tumors expanded in blood after radiotherapy plus ipilimumab.

The assay was immunoSEQ multiplex PCR, and TCRdb's table has in-frame clones only and misses some. The sample yields 60,000 or so clones, over 65% seen once. This clone was recorded a few times. The target antigen is unknown. The CDR3 spans 14 residues. Germline assignment: CDR1 SGHVS and CDR2 FQNEAQ. The germline V and J ends were trimmed by 1 base and 4 bases, with 10 bases remaining between them. This sequence originates from a human donor with non-small cell lung cancer who had a partial response to radiotherapy plus ipilimumab. This material consisted of peripheral blood, taken from a patient treated with radiotherapy plus ipilimumab. The V call is TRBV7-8, the J call TRBJ1-1, with D possibly TRBD1 on 5 matching bases. CDR3: CASSLEGASTEAFF. In nucleotides, the CDR3 is TGTGCCAGCAGCTTAGAAGGGGCGTCCACTGAAGCTTTCTTT.